Listed below are T cell receptor beta chains from one sample, sequenced in a study of blood T cells in healthy people across ages. TCRdb re-analysed the 5' RACE reads in MiXCR, keeping a single row per CDR3 protein. The table lists 1.6 million or so distinct CDR3 sequences, about 32% of them singletons. The sequenced sample consisted of blood. The receptor set was obtained from a woman in her thirties in good health. The CDR3 runs from the conserved cysteine through the conserved F or W. A D gene is named only where the DNA matches it firmly. Where a row states a size, it is once, few, many or the class of an expanded clone; other rows omit it.

D,J,size,V,CDR3,DNA
NA,TRBJ2-6,few,TRBV9,CASSRGTSDSSSGANVLTF,TGTGCCAGCAGTCGTGGAACCTCGGACAGCAGCTCTGGGGCCAACGTCCTGACTTTC
TRBD1,TRBJ2-7,NA,TRBV28,CASSLSLNRDSRAYEQYF,TGTGCCAGCAGTTTATCCTTAAACCGGGACAGTAGAGCCTACGAGCAGTACTTC
TRBD2,TRBJ2-5,NA,TRBV27,CASSPRLAGTYRTYNEQYF,TGTGCCAGCAGTCCAAGACTAGCGGGAACCTACAGGACCTACAATGAGCAGTACTTC
TRBD2,TRBJ2-5,few,TRBV3-1,CASSQVMLRTSGSETQYF,TGTGCCAGCAGCCAAGTAATGCTCCGGACTAGCGGGAGCGAGACCCAGTACTTC
TRBD1,TRBJ2-2,NA,TRBV10-3,CAISGGQGDTGELFF,TGTGCCATCTCCGGGGGACAGGGGGACACCGGGGAGCTGTTTTTT
TRBD2,TRBJ2-1,many,TRBV29-1,CSVYSGAGSSYNEQFF,TGCAGCGTTTATAGCGGGGCCGGGAGCTCCTACAATGAGCAGTTCTTC
NA,TRBJ1-5,few,TRBV29-1,CSVGWGSHQPQHF,TGCAGCGTTGGTTGGGGAAGTCATCAGCCCCAGCATTTT
NA,TRBJ2-7,NA,TRBV5-1,CASSADEGSSYEQYF,TGCGCCAGCAGCGCGGACGAGGGGAGCTCCTACGAGCAGTACTTC
TRBD2,TRBJ2-1,few,TRBV2,CASGTGLAGGNEQFF,TGTGCCAGCGGAACCGGACTAGCGGGGGGGAATGAGCAGTTCTTC
TRBD2,TRBJ2-4,few,TRBV20-1,CSANRVAGEKNIQYF,TGCAGTGCTAACCGTGTGGCGGGAGAGAAAAACATTCAGTACTTC
NA,TRBJ2-3,few,TRBV29-1,CSTGRDTDTQYF,TGCAGCACGGGGCGGGACACAGATACGCAGTATTTT
TRBD2,TRBJ2-1,NA,TRBV12-3/TRBV12-4,CASSKTGTSGYNEQFF,TGTGCCAGCAGTAAGACCGGGACTAGCGGATACAATGAGCAGTTCTTC
NA,TRBJ2-4,NA,TRBV20-1,CSARDPAKNIQYF,TGCAGTGCTAGGGACCCGGCCAAAAACATTCAGTACTTC
TRBD2,TRBJ2-7,NA,TRBV6-1,CASSDPPGGRADEQYF,TGTGCCAGCAGTGACCCCCCCGGCGGGAGGGCCGACGAGCAGTACTTC
NA,TRBJ2-7,NA,TRBV9,CASSVEGSTYEQYF,TGTGCCAGCAGCGTAGAAGGTAGCACCTACGAGCAGTACTTC
TRBD2,TRBJ2-7,few,TRBV15,CATSRSGPGGFHEQYF,TGTGCCACCAGCAGGAGCGGGCCGGGAGGGTTCCACGAGCAGTACTTC
NA,TRBJ2-3,NA,TRBV21-1,CASSKNGTGGQYF,TGTGCCAGCAGCAAAAACGGGACAGGGGGGCAGTATTTT
TRBD2,TRBJ2-7,NA,TRBV5-1,CAGSLSGGTYEQYF,TGCGCCGGCAGCTTGTCGGGAGGAACCTACGAGCAGTACTTC
TRBD2,TRBJ2-3,NA,TRBV29-1,CSVAGTSGKRDTQYF,TGCAGCGTTGCCGGGACTAGCGGGAAGAGGGATACGCAGTATTTT
NA,TRBJ2-7,NA,TRBV6-2/TRBV6-3,CASTSTYEQYF,TGTGCCAGCACTAGTACCTACGAGCAGTACTTC
NA,TRBJ2-7,NA,TRBV28,CASSFLSNLGEQYF,TGTGCCAGCAGTTTCCTAAGTAATCTCGGGGAGCAGTACTTC
TRBD2,TRBJ2-5,few,TRBV5-5,CASSAGGVYKQYF,TGTGCCAGCAGCGCGGGGGGGGTCTACAAGCAGTACTTC
TRBD1,TRBJ1-2,few,TRBV7-2,CASSLGGQGTGYTF,TGTGCCAGCAGCTTAGGAGGACAGGGGACCGGCTACACCTTC
TRBD2,TRBJ2-5,once,TRBV6-2/TRBV6-3,CAGKRGGSEETQYF,TGTGCCGGAAAGCGGGGGGGCTCTGAGGAGACCCAGTACTTC
NA,TRBJ2-3,NA,TRBV5-1,CASSKTQGQDTQYF,TGCGCCAGCAGCAAAACACAGGGTCAGGATACGCAGTATTTT
NA,TRBJ1-2,NA,TRBV29-1,CSVADGNYGYTF,TGCAGCGTTGCGGACGGAAACTATGGCTACACCTTC
TRBD1,TRBJ2-1,NA,TRBV20-1,CSAMGQGSCYEQFF,TGCAGTGCTATGGGACAGGGGAGTTGCTATGAGCAGTTCTTC
TRBD2,TRBJ2-2,NA,TRBV4-1,CASSQEWLAGGSYGERFF,TGCGCCAGCAGCCAAGAATGGCTAGCGGGAGGATCCTACGGGGAGCGGTTTTTT
TRBD1,TRBJ2-5,NA,TRBV20-1,CSVGQGLRETQYF,TGCAGTGTCGGACAGGGCCTCCGAGAGACCCAGTACTTC
NA,TRBJ2-5,NA,TRBV24-1,CATGGPFGEQYF,TGTGCCACCGGGGGACCTTTTGGTGAGCAGTACTTC
TRBD1,TRBJ1-2,NA,TRBV19,CASSTWTGGEGYTF,TGTGCCAGTAGTACGTGGACAGGGGGCGAAGGCTACACCTTC
TRBD1,TRBJ1-2,NA,TRBV27,CASSLFRGTVGYTF,TGTGCCAGCAGTCTCTTTCGCGGGACAGTTGGCTACACCTTC
TRBD2,TRBJ2-7,NA,TRBV27,CAIGRSGTSYEQYF,TGTGCCATCGGACGTAGCGGGACCTCCTACGAGCAGTACTTC
TRBD2,TRBJ2-3,few,TRBV14,CASSLGGLITDTQYF,TGTGCCAGCAGCCTCGGGGGACTAATCACAGATACGCAGTATTTT
TRBD2,TRBJ2-5,few,TRBV29-1,CSDRGSYETQYF,TGCAGCGATCGCGGGAGTTATGAGACCCAGTACTTC
TRBD1,TRBJ2-1,few,TRBV9,CASSVAGTGVFNEQFF,TGTGCCAGCAGCGTAGCGGGGACAGGGGTATTCAATGAGCAGTTCTTC
NA,TRBJ2-4,NA,TRBV2,CASSVSGLGNIQYF,TGTGCCAGCAGTGTATCGGGGCTCGGAAACATTCAGTACTTC
NA,TRBJ1-5,few,TRBV6-9,CASNQGSNQPQHF,TGTGCCAGCAACCAGGGGAGCAATCAGCCCCAGCATTTT
NA,TRBJ2-7,NA,TRBV20-1,CSATNWGSSYEQYF,TGCAGTGCTACCAACTGGGGGAGTTCCTACGAGCAGTACTTC
TRBD2,TRBJ2-1,NA,TRBV20-1,CSVSGRAYNEQFF,TGCAGTGTTAGCGGGAGGGCATACAATGAGCAGTTCTTC
NA,TRBJ2-1,NA,TRBV6-1,CASSEAPGLALLTASYNEQFF,TGTGCCAGCAGTGAAGCGCCCGGGCTAGCCCTCCTTACAGCCTCCTACAATGAGCAGTTCTTC
TRBD2,TRBJ2-1,NA,TRBV12-3/TRBV12-4,CASRDVTGTSYNEQFF,TGTGCCAGCAGAGACGTAACCGGGACTAGCTACAATGAGCAGTTCTTC
NA,TRBJ2-1,many,TRBV28,CASSVQSSYNEQFF,TGTGCCAGCAGTGTCCAGAGCTCCTACAATGAGCAGTTCTTC
NA,TRBJ1-1,few,TRBV19,CASSMGISGNTEAFF,TGTGCCAGTAGTATGGGTATCTCCGGGAACACTGAAGCTTTCTTT
NA,TRBJ2-7,many,TRBV29-1,CSVLSGPYEQYF,TGCAGCGTTCTGAGCGGGCCCTACGAGCAGTACTTC
TRBD1,TRBJ1-4,once,TRBV28,CASCSQGGEKLFF,TGTGCCAGCTGCTCTCAGGGGGGTGAAAAACTGTTTTTT
TRBD1,TRBJ1-5,NA,TRBV20-1,CSAPGTANQPQHF,TGCAGTGCCCCGGGGACAGCAAATCAGCCCCAGCATTTT
NA,TRBJ2-3,NA,TRBV20-1,CSARNPQGTADTQYF,TGCAGTGCTAGAAACCCCCAGGGTACAGCAGATACGCAGTATTTT
NA,TRBJ2-5,NA,TRBV20-1,CSALPGKETQYF,TGCAGCGCCCTGCCGGGCAAAGAGACCCAGTACTTC
NA,TRBJ2-1,NA,TRBV15,CATSREGEHFSEQFF,TGTGCCACCAGCAGAGAGGGGGAACACTTTAGTGAGCAGTTCTTC
NA,TRBJ2-7,few,TRBV20-1,CSATEWGGTYEQYF,TGCAGTGCTACGGAGTGGGGGGGCACGTACGAGCAGTACTTC
NA,TRBJ2-1,NA,TRBV19,CASRGAVSYNEQFF,TGTGCCAGCCGCGGCGCGGTCTCCTACAATGAGCAGTTCTTC
NA,TRBJ2-7,once,TRBV20-1,CSARDGSRGPSYEQYF,TGCAGTGCTAGAGATGGTAGCAGGGGTCCCTCCTACGAGCAGTACTTC
NA,TRBJ2-4,NA,TRBV30,CAWSVRGGKKNIQYF,TGTGCCTGGAGTGTACGGGGCGGGAAGAAAAACATTCAGTACTTC
NA,TRBJ2-3,NA,TRBV12-3/TRBV12-4,CASSLTRGRADTQYF,TGTGCCAGCAGTTTGACTAGAGGACGCGCAGATACGCAGTATTTT